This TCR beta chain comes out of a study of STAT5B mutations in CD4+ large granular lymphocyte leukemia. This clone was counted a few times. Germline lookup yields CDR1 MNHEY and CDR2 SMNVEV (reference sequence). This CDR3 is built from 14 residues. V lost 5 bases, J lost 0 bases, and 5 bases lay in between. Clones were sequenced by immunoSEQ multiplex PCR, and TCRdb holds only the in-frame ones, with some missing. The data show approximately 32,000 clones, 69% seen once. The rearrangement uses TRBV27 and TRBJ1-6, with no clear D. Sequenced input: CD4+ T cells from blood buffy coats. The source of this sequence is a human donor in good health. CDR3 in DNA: TGTGCCAGCAGTCTCTTCTCCTATAATTCACCCCTCCACTTT. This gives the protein CASSLFSYNSPLHF.